The T cell receptor (beta chain) under discussion was sequenced for a study of radiation and T cells in renal cell carcinoma. General study results and limits: Baseline intratumoral clonotype presence is unknown without pretreatment biopsies.

Time point specified: blood 4 weeks post-SBRT, at nephrectomy. Treatment described: 15 Gy SBRT to primary tumor, nephrectomy 4 weeks later. Nephrectomy followed 15 Gy stereotactic body radiation by 4 weeks. After SBRT, blood was collected at 2 and 4 weeks, plus baseline. Clear cell pathology was present in this patient's renal cell carcinoma. Assay used: immunoSEQ multiplex PCR; TCRdb lists only in-frame clones, some missing. The sample holds about 86,000 clones, around four fifths seen once. Comments on this clone: Its antigen is currently unknown. At one boundary the junction diverges from the germline segment, which might be a read error.

This sequence was found in a man aged 45-60 years with renal cell carcinoma. This sample comprised blood, obtained from a patient whose treatment included radiotherapy and nephrectomy.

CDR3 sequence (DNA): TGTGTCAGCAGTGACCAAACCACAGATACGCAGTATTTT. Amino acids: CVSSDQTTDTQYF. V and J are TRBV25-1 and TRBJ2-3; unclear D gene. Per germline, CDR1 MGHDK and CDR2 SYGVNS. The CDR3 loop spans 13 amino acids.